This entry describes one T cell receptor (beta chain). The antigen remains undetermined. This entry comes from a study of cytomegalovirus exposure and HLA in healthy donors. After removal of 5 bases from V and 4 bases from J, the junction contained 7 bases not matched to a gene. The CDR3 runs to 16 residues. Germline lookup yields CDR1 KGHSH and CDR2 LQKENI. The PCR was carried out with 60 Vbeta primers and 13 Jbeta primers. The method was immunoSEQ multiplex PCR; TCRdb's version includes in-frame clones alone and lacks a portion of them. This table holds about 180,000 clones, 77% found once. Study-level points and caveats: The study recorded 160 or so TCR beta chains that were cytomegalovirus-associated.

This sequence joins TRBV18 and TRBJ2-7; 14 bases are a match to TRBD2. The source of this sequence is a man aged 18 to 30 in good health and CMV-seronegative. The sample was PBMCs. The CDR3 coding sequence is TGTGCCAGCTCAACGACTAGCGGGAGGGCCAGATACGAGCAGTACTTC. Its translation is CASSTTSGRARYEQYF.